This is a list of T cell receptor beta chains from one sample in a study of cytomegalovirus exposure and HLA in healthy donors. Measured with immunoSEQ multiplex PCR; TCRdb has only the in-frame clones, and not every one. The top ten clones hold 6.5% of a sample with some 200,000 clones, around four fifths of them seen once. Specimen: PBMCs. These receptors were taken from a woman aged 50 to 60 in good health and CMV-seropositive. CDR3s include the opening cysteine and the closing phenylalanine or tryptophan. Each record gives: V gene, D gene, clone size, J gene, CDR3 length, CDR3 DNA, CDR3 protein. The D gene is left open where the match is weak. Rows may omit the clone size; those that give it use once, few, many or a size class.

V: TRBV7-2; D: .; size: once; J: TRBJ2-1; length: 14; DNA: TGTGCCAGCAGCTTACTAACGGGAAGCAATGAGCAGTTCTTC; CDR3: CASSLLTGSNEQFF
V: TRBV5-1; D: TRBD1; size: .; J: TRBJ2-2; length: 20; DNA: TGCGCCAGCAGATTTGGTGGGGGGACAGGCAAGATAGCGAACACCGGGGAGCTGTTTTTT; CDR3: CASRFGGGTGKIANTGELFF
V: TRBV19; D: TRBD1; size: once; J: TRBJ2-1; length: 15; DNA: TGTGCCAGTAGTTCGCAGGGGGCGGCCTACAATGAGCAGTTCTTC; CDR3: CASSSQGAAYNEQFF
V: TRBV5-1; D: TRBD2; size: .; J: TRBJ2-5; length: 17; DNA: TGCGCCAGCAGCCCGGGACTAGCGGGGGTTAACCAAGAGACCCAGTACTTC; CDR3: CASSPGLAGVNQETQYF
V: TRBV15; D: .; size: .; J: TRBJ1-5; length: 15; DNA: TGTGCCACCAGCAGAGACAGGGGTTTGGAGCAGCCCCAGCATTTT; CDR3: CATSRDRGLEQPQHF
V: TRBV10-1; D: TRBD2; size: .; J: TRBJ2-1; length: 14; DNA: TGCGCCAGCAAGGGGGGACCTAGCGGGGATGAGCAGTTCTTC; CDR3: CASKGGPSGDEQFF
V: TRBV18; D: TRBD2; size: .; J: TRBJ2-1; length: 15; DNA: TGTGCCAGCTCTCCCCTGCCTAGCGGTACCAATGAGCAGTTCTTC; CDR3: CASSPLPSGTNEQFF
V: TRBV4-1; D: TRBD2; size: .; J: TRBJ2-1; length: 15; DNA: TGCGCCAGCAGCAGACTAGCGGGGGCCTACAATGAGCAGTTCTTC; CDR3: CASSRLAGAYNEQFF
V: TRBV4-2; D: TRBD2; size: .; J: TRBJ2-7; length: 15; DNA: TGTGCCAGCAGCCGGGAGCGGGAGGGCCGGTACGAGCAGTACTTC; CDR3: CASSREREGRYEQYF
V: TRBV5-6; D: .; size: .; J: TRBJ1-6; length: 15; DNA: TGTGCCAGCAGCTTGGGGACCGTAGGGGTTTCACCCCTCCACTTT; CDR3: CASSLGTVGVSPLHF
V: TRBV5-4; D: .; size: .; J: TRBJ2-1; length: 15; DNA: TGTGCCAGCAGCGAAGCCGGGACTTCCTACAATGAGCAGTTCTTC; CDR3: CASSEAGTSYNEQFF
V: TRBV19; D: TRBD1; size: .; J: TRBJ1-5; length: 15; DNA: TGTGCCAGTAGTGCGGACAGGGTAGGCAATCAGCCCCAGCATTTT; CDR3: CASSADRVGNQPQHF
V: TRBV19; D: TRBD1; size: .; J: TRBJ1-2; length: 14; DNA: TGTGCCAGTAGTCTACGGACAGGGTTCGGCGGCTACACCTTC; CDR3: CASSLRTGFGGYTF
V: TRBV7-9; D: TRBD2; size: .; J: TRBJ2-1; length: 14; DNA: TGTGCCAGCAGCCTTAGCGGGAGCTACAATGAGCAGTTCTTC; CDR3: CASSLSGSYNEQFF
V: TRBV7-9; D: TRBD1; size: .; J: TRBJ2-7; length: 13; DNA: TGTGCCAGCAGCTCGGACAGGGTCTACGAGCAGTACTTC; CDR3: CASSSDRVYEQYF
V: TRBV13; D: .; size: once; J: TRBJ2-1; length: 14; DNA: TGTGCCAGCAGCTCCCGAGATGGCTACAATGAGCAGTTCTTC; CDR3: CASSSRDGYNEQFF
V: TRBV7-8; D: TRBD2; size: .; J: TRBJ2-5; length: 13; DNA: TGTGCCAGCAGCTTTCCGGGAGGGAAGACCCAGTACTTC; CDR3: CASSFPGGKTQYF
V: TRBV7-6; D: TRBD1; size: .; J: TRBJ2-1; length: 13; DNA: TGTGCCAGCACCCCGGACAGGGGCAATGAGCAGTTCTTC; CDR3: CASTPDRGNEQFF
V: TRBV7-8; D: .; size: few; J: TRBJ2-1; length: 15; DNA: TGTGCCAGCAGCTTAGCTACAGGGCGGTACAATGAGCAGTTCTTC; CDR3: CASSLATGRYNEQFF
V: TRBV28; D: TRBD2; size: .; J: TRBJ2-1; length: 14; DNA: TGTGCCAGCAGTTCCGGGACTAGCGGCAATGAGCAGTTCTTC; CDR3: CASSSGTSGNEQFF
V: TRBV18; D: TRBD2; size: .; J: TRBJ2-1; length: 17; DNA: TGTGCCAGCTCACCACAAGGGACTAGCGGGGGGCCCCTTGGGCAGTTCTTC; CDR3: CASSPQGTSGGPLGQFF
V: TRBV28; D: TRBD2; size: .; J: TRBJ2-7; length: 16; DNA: TGTGCCAGCAGTCCCCACTTTAGCGGGGGTCCCTACGAGCAGTACTTC; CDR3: CASSPHFSGGPYEQYF
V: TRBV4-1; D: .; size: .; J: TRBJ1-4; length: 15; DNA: TGCGCCAGCAGCCAACCCGGGGGGTATGGTGAAAAACTGTTTTTT; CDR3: CASSQPGGYGEKLFF
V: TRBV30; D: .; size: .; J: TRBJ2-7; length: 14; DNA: TGTGCCTGGAGCTCCGGTCCCCTGCTCGCGGAGCAGTACTTC; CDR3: CAWSSGPLLAEQYF
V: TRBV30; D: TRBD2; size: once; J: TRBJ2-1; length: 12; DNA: TGTGCCTGGAGTCACGGGGGGAGTGAGCAGTTCTTC; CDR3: CAWSHGGSEQFF
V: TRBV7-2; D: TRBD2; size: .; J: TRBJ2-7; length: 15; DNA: TGTGCCAGCAGCTTAGGTCTAGCGGGGGGCTACGAGCAGTACTTC; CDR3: CASSLGLAGGYEQYF
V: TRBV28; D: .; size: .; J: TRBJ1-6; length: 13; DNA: TGTGCCAGCAGTTTTTCGGGGAATTCACCCCTCCACTTT; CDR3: CASSFSGNSPLHF
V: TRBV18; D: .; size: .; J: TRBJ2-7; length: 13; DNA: TGTGCCAGCTCACCCGGCAGGGGTCGGGAGCAGTACTTC; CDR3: CASSPGRGREQYF
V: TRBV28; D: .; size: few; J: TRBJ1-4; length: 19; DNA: TGTGCCAGCAGTACTAACCTTCCCCTCCGGCGGGGGGCACAGGAAAAACTGTTTTTT; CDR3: CASSTNLPLRRGAQEKLFF
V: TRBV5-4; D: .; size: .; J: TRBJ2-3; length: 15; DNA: TGTGCCAGCAGTTATCAGTCTAGCGGCACAGATACGCAGTATTTT; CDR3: CASSYQSSGTDTQYF
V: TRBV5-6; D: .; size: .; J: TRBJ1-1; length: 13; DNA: TGTGCCAGCAGCTTGGGGGAGGACACTGAAGCTTTCTTT; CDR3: CASSLGEDTEAFF
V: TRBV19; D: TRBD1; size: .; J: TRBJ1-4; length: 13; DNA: TGTGCCAGTAGTTCCGGGACAGGGGAAAAACTGTTTTTT; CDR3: CASSSGTGEKLFF
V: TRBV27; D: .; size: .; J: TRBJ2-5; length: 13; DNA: TGTGCCAGCAGTTCTGGACTAAGAATGGCCCAGTACTTC; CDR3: CASSSGLRMAQYF
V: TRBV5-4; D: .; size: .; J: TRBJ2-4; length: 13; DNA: TGTGCCAGCCATCTCGAGGGCAAAAACATTCAGTACTTC; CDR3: CASHLEGKNIQYF
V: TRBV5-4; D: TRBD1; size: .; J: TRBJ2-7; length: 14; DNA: TGTGCCAGCAGCTCCTCGACAGGGTTCCACGAGCAGTACTTC; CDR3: CASSSSTGFHEQYF
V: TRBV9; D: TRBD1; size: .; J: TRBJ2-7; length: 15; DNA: TGTGCCAGCAGCGTAGACCCGGGACAGATCTACGAGCAGTACTTC; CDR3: CASSVDPGQIYEQYF
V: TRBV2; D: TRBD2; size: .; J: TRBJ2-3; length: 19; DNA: TGTGCCAGCAGTGAATGGGCAGCTAGCGGGGGGGCTAGCACAGATACGCAGTATTTT; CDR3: CASSEWAASGGASTDTQYF
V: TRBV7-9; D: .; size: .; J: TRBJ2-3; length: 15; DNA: TGTGCCAGCAGCTTAGCGAATACAGGCACAGATACGCAGTATTTT; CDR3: CASSLANTGTDTQYF
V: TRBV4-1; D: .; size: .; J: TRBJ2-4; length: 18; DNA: TGCGCCAGCAGCCAAGATCCTCATCAGGGGCTAGCCAAAAACATTCAGTACTTC; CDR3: CASSQDPHQGLAKNIQYF
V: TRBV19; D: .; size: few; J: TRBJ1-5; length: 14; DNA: TGTGCCAGTACCCTCGGGGCAGGGGTGCAGCCCCAGCATTTT; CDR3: CASTLGAGVQPQHF
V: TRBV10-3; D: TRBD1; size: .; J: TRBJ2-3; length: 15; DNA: TGTGCCATCAGCCGGACCCAGGGGGCGAAAGATACGCAGTATTTT; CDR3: CAISRTQGAKDTQYF
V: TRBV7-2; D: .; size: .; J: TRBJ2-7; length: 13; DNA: TGTGCCAGCAGCTCCTCTAGCGTACCCGAGCAGTACTTC; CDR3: CASSSSSVPEQYF
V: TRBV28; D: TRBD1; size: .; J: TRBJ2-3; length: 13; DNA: TGTGCCAGCAGGCCTGCAGGGGGAAATACGCAGTATTTT; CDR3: CASRPAGGNTQYF
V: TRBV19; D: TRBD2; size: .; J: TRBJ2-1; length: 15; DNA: TGTGCCAGTAGTATAGAAAGGACTAGCGGAAATGAGCAGTTCTTC; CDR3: CASSIERTSGNEQFF
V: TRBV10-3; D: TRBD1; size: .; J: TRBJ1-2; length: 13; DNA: TGTGCCATCAGTACCGACAGGGGACATGGCTACACCTTC; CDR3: CAISTDRGHGYTF
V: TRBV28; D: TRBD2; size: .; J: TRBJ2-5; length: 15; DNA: TGTGCCAGCAGTTTAGTAGCGGGAGGCGGAGAGACCCAGTACTTC; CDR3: CASSLVAGGGETQYF
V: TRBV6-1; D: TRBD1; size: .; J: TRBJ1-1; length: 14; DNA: TGTGCCAGCAGTGAACAGGACAGGGTCACTGAAGCTTTCTTT; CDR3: CASSEQDRVTEAFF
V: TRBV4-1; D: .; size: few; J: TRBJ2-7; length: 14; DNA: TGCGCCAGCAGCCACCTAGGGCGGGGGCGAGAGCAGTACTTC; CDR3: CASSHLGRGREQYF